This T cell receptor (beta chain) was obtained from a study of blood T cell repertoires in COVID-19. Here immunoSEQ multiplex PCR was the method, and the copy in TCRdb shows in-frame clones only, minus some. The profile shows approximately 250,000 clones, around 86% of them singletons. This CDR3 contains 14 residues. V was pared by 3 bases and J by 4 bases, with 9 bases between. Germline CDR1 MGHRA, CDR2 YSYEKL. Sequenced: peripheral blood. The J gene is TRBJ2-2, the V gene TRBV4-1, with D perhaps TRBD1 (5 bases). The TCR originated in a middle-aged man with active or convalescent COVID-19. CDR3 residues: CASSHNQGTGELFF. In DNA form, the CDR3 reads TGCGCCAGCAGCCACAACCAGGGCACCGGGGAGCTGTTTTTT.